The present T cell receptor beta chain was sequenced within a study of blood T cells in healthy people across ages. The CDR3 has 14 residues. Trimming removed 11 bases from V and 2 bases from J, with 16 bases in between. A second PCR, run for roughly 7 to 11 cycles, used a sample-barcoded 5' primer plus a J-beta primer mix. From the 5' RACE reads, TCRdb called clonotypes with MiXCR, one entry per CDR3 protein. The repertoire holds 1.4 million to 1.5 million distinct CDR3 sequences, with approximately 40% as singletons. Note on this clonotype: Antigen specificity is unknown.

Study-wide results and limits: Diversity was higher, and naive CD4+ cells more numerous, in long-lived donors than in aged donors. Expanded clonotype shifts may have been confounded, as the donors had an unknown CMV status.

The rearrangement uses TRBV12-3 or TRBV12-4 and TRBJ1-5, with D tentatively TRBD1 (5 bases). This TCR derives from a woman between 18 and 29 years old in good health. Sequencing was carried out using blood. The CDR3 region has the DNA TGTGCCTCTCTAAGCGGGGCGCGCAATCAGCCCCAGCATTTT. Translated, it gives CASLSGARNQPQHF.